This T cell receptor beta chain was obtained from a study of cytotoxic CD8 clonotypes in ibrutinib-treated CLL. Study at large: Mean productive templates were roughly 280,000; mean productive rearrangements were about 90,000.

Cryopreserved PBMCs were the source of approximately 2 micrograms of genomic DNA, which went to TCR beta libraries. TCRdb keeps only in-frame clones here, not all; method: immunoSEQ multiplex PCR. Of 65,000 to 90,000 clones in the sample, around 78% were seen once. CDR1 is MDHEN and CDR2 is SYDVKM in the germline V gene. The CDR3 totals 16 residues. V was clipped by 1 base and J by 6 bases; unmatched bases: 7. The genes are TRBV28 and TRBJ2-1, with 9 positions matching TRBD1. This TCR derives from a human donor with chronic lymphocytic leukemia. This sample comprised PBMCs, obtained after 24 months of ibrutinib treatment. The chain's CDR3 is CASSLSGQGIGNEQFF. The DNA of the CDR3 is TGTGCCAGCAGTTTATCCGGACAGGGGATAGGCAATGAGCAGTTCTTC.